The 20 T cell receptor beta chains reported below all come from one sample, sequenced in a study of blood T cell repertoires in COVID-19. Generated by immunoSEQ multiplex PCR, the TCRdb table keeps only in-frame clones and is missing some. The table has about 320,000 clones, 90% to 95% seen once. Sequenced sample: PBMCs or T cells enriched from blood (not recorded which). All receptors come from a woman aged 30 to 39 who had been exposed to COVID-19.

The CDR3 loop is CASSLWQGYGYTF. CDR3 coding DNA: TGTGCCAGCAGTTTATGGCAGGGGTATGGCTACACCTTC. J is TRBJ1-2 and V is TRBV28; D may be TRBD1 (6 bases). This CDR3 has 13 amino acids. The V end lost 0 bases, the J end lost 5 bases, and 7 bases lay between the germline ends. Germline-derived CDR1 and CDR2 are MDHEN and SYDVKM.

The CDR3 DNA follows: TGTGCCAGCAGTGATGGTAGACAGGGGCGGCAAGAGACCCAGTACTTC. Its protein is CASSDGRQGRQETQYF. V gene TRBV2 combines with J gene TRBJ2-5; 8 bases map to TRBD1. The CDR3 sequence is 16 residues long. V was clipped by 3 bases and J by 2 bases; unmatched bases: 8. CDR1 is SNHLY, CDR2 FYNNEI, per germline. Using reference TRBV2 and TRBJ2-5 for the parts outside the CDR3, the full variable domain is EPEVTQTPSHQVTQMGQEVILRCVPISNHLYFYWYRQILGQKVEFLVSFYNNEISEKSEIFDDQFSVERPDGSNFTLKIRSTKLEDSAMYFCASSDGRQGRQETQYFGPGTRLLVL.

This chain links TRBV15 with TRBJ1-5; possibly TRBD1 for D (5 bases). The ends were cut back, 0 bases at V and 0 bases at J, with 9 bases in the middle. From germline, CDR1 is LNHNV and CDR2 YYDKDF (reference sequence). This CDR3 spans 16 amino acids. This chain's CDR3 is CATSREWDYSNQPQHF. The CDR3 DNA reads TGTGCCACCAGCAGAGAATGGGACTATAGCAATCAGCCCCAGCATTTT.

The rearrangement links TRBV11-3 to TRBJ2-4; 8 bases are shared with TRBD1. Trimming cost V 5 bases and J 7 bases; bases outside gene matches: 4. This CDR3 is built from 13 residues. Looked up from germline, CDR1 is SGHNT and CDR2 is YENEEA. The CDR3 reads CASSLGQGNIQYF. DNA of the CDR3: TGTGCCAGCAGCCTAGGACAGGGCAACATTCAGTACTTC.

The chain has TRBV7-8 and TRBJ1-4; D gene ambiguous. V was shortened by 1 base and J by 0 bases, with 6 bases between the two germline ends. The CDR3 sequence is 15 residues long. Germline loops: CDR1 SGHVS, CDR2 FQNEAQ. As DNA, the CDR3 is TGTGCCAGCAGCTTAGGAGCCGCAACTAATGAAAAACTGTTTTTT. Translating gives CASSLGAATNEKLFF.

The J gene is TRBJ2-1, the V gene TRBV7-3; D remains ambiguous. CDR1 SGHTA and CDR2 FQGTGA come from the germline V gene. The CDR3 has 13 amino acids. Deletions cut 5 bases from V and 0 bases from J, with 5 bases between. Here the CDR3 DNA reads TGTGCCAGCAGCATTAGCTCCTACAATGAGCAGTTCTTC. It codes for CASSISSYNEQFF.

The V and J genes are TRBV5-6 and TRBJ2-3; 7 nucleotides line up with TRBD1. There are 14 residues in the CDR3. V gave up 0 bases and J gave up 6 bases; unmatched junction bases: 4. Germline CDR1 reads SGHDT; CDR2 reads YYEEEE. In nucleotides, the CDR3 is TGTGCCAGCAGCTTGGGGGACAGTGTTGATACGCAGTATTTT. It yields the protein CASSLGDSVDTQYF.

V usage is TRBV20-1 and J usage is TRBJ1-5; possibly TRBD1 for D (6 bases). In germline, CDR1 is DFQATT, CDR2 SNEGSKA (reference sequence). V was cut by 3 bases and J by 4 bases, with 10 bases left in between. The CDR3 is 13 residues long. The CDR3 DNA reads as TGCAGTGCTAGTAGGACAGTTAATCAGCCCCAGCATTTT. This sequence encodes CSASRTVNQPQHF.

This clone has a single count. DNA for the CDR3: TGTGCCAGCAGCCGGAGGCCTTGGACAGGGGGCGCGGATACGCAGTATTTT. Translated, it gives CASSRRPWTGGADTQYF. This chain uses TRBV5-6 with TRBJ2-3; 11 bases align to TRBD1. CDR1 and CDR2 (germline): SGHDT, YYEEEE. The CDR3 has 17 residues. J was trimmed by 6 bases and V by 4 bases; bases with no gene match: 13.

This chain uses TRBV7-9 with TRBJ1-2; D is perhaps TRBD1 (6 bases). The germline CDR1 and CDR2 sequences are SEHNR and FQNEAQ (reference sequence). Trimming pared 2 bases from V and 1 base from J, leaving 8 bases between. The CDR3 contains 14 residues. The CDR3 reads CASSLKGDNYGYTF. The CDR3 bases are TGTGCCAGCAGCTTAAAGGGGGATAACTATGGCTACACCTTC.

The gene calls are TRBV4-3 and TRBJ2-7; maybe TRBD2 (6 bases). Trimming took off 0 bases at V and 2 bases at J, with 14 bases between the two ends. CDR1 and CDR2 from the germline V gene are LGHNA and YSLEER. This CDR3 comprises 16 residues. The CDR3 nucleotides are TGCGCCAGCAGCCAAGAAGGAGGGGACCCAACCTACGAGCAGTACTTC. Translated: CASSQEGGDPTYEQYF.

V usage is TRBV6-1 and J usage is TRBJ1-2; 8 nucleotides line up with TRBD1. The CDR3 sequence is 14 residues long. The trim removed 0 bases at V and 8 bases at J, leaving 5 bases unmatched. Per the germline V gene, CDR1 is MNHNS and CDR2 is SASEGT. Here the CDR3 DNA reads TGTGCCAGCAGTGAAGCGGACAGGGTCCGGGGCTACACCTTC. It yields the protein CASSEADRVRGYTF.

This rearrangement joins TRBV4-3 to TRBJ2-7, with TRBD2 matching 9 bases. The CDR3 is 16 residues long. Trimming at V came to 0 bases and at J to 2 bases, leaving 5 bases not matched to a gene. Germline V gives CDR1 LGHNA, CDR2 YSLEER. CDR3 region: CASSQDWERGAYEQYF. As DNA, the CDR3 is TGCGCCAGCAGCCAAGATTGGGAGCGGGGGGCCTACGAGCAGTACTTC.

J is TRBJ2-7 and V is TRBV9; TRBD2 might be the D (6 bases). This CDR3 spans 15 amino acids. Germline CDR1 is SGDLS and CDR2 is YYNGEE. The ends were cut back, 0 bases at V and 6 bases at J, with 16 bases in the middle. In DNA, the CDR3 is TGTGCCAGCAGCGTAGATGGGACTGCCAGAGGCGAGCAGTACTTC. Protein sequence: CASSVDGTARGEQYF.

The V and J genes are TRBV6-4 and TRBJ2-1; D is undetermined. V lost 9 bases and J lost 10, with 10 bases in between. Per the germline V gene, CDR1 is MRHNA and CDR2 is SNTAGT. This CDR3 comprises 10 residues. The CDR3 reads CARFVPEQFF. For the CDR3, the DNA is TGTGCCAGATTTGTCCCAGAGCAGTTCTTC.

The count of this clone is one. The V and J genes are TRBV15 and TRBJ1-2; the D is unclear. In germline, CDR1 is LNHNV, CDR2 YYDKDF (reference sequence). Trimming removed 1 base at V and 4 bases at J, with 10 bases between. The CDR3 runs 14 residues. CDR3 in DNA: TGTGCCACCAGCAGAGTCCCGGGAACCTATGGCTACACCTTC. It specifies CATSRVPGTYGYTF.

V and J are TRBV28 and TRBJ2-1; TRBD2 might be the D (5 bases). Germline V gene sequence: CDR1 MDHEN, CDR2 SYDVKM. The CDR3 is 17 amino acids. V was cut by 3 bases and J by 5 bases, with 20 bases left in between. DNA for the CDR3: TGTGCCAGCAGTTTCCCCCTTTCCAGCGGATGGAACAATGAGCAGTTCTTC. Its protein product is CASSFPLSSGWNNEQFF.

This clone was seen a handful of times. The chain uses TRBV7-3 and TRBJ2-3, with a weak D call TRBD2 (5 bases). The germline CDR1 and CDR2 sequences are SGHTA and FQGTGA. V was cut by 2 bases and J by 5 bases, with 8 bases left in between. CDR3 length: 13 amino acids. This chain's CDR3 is CASSLLRGDTQYF. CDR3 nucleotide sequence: TGTGCCAGCAGCTTACTCCGGGGAGATACGCAGTATTTT. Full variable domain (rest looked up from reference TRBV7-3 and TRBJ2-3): GAGVSQTPSNKVTEKGKYVELRCDPISGHTALYWYRQSLGQGPEFLIYFQGTGAADDSGLPNDRFFAVRPEGSVSTLKIQRTERGDSAVYLCASSLLRGDTQYFGPGTRLTVL.

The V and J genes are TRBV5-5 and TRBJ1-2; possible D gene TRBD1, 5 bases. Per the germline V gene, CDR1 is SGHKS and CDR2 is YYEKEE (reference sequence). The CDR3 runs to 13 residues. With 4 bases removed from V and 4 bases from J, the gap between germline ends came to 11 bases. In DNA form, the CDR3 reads TGTGCCAGCAGCCCACAGGATCCCTATGGCTACACCTTC. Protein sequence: CASSPQDPYGYTF.

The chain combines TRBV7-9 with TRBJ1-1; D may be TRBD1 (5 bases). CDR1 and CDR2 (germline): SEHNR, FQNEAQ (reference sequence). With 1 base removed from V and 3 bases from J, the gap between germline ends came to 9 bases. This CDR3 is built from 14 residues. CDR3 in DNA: TGTGCCAGCAGCTTAGGCAGGGAGGACACTGAAGCTTTCTTT. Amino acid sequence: CASSLGREDTEAFF.